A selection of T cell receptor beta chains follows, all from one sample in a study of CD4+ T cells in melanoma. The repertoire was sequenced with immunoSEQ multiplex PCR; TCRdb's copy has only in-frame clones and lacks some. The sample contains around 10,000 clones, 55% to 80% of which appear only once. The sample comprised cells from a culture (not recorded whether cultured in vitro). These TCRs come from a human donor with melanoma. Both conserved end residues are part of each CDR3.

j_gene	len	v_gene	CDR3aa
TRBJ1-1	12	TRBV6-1	CASSRRNTEAFF
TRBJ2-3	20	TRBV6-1	CASSGTPGLAGARSTDTQYF
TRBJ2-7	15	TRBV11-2	CASSPIWTGAYEQYF
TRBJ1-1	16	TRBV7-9	CASYLGQGIPVVEAFF
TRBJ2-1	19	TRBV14	CASSQALAQTGVFYNEQFF
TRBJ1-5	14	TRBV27	CASSLWGADQPQHF
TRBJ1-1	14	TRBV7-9	CASSLGRTVTEAFF
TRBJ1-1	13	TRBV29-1	CSVGPDTNTEAFF
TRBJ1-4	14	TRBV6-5	CASSRLVGNEKLFF
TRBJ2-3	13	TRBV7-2	CASSLRGADTQYF
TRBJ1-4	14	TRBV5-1	CASSQQGSGEKLFF
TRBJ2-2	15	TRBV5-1	CASSLATGVAGELFF
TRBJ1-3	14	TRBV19	CASSTGGAGNTIYF
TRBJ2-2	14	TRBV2	CASRAVFGTGELFF
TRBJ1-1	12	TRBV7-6	CASSLTTGSAFF
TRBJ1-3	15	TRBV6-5	CASRGDRGSGNTIYF
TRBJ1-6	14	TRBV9	CASSQGQGDSPLHF
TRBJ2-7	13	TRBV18	CASSPWGSGEQYF
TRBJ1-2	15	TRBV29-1	CSVGAATIFFNGYTF
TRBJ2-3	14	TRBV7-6	CALWYYRYTDTQYF
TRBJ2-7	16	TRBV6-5	CASSYSNMGAPYEQYF
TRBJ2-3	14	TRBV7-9	CASSLGGSVGTQYF
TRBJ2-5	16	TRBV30	CAWSVKSWGNEETQYF
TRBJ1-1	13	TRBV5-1	CASSVGTGAEAFF
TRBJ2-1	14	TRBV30	CAWSRSGGRGEQFF
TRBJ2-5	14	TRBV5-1	CASSWVSPRETQYF
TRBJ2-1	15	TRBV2	CASSALGTPDNEQFF
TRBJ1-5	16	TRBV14	CASSQDLGQGFQPQHF
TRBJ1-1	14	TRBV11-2	CASSPRKGSTEAFF
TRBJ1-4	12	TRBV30	CATTVYGEKLFF